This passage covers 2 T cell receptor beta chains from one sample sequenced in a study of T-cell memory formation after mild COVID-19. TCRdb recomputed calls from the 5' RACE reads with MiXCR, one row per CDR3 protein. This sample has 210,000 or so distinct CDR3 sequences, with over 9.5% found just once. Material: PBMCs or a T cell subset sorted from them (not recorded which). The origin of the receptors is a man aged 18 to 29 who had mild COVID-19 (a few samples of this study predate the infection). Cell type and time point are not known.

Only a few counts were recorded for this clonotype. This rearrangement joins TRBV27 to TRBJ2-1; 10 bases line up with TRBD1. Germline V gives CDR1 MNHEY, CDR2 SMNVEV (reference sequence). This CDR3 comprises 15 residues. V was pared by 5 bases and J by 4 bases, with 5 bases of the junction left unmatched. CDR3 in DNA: TGTGCCAGCAGTCTTCGACAGGGGGCGTACAATGAGCAGTTCTTC. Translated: CASSLRQGAYNEQFF.

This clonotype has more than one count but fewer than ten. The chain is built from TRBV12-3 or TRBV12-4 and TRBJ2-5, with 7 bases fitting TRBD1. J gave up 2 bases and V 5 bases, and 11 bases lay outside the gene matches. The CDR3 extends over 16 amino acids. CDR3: CASSDEPGQPQETQYF. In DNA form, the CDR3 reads TGTGCCAGCAGTGACGAACCGGGACAGCCACAAGAGACCCAGTACTTC.